A single sample is the source of the 30 T cell receptor beta chains below, sequenced in a study of T cells in Graves' hyperthyroidism and ophthalmopathy. The investigators amplified TCR beta CDR3 regions from RNA transcripts. With the HTBI primer set, the TCR CDR3 went through a first round of RT-PCR. TCRdb reanalysed the multiplex PCR reads using MiXCR and keeps one entry per CDR3 protein. Among around 190,000 distinct CDR3 sequences listed, roughly a sixth were seen once. Sequencing was carried out using blood. All receptors come from a woman in her 50s with Graves' hyperthyroidism.

This clonotype was counted ten times or more. This chain uses TRBV28 with TRBJ1-5; D not resolved. The CDR3 is made up of 14 amino acids. Germline V lookup: CDR1 MDHEN, CDR2 SYDVKM. Trimming pared 3 bases from V and 5 bases from J, leaving 11 bases between. The CDR3: CASSLPGKYQPQHF. The CDR3, as DNA: TGTGCCAGCAGTTTGCCCGGAAAGTATCAGCCCCAGCATTTT.

This clonotype was counted only a few times. The rearrangement links TRBV19 to TRBJ2-7; TRBD2 aligns across 9 bases. With 11 bases clipped from V and 2 bases from J, the junction kept 13 bases outside the gene matches. Germline CDR1 and CDR2: LNHDA and SQIVND (reference sequence). There are 15 residues in the CDR3. This CDR3 reads CAPTPSGNHPYEQYF. The CDR3 coding sequence is TGTGCCCCGACTCCTAGCGGGAACCATCCCTACGAGCAGTACTTC.

The chain is built from TRBV20-1 and TRBJ2-1; D call uncertain. The end of the DNA aligns better with TRBJ2-7, so the J call may be wrong. Germline CDR1 reads DFQATT; CDR2 reads SNEGSKA (reference sequence). The CDR3 contains 11 residues. CDR3 amino acids: CSANQGNEQYF. The CDR3 DNA follows: TGCAGTGCTAATCAAGGGAATGAGCAGTACTTC.

This chain joins TRBV29-1 and TRBJ1-2; 7 bases are a match to TRBD1. Germline CDR1 is SQVTM and CDR2 is ANQGSEA. This CDR3 contains 12 residues. Losses at the gene ends were 8 bases for V and 4 bases for J; bases not matched to a gene: 7. The CDR3 loop is CSTRDSSYGYTF. The DNA for the CDR3 is TGCAGCACCCGGGACAGTTCCTATGGCTACACCTTC. The whole variable domain, remainder taken from reference TRBV29-1 and TRBJ1-2, is SAVISQKPSRDICQRGTSLTIQCQVDSQVTMMFWYRQQPGQSLTLIATANQGSEATYESGFVIDKFPISRPNLTFSTLTVSNMSPEDSSIYLCSTRDSSYGYTFGSGTRLTVV.

This chain connects TRBV9 to TRBJ2-5; 13 bases map to TRBD2. The germline gives CDR1 SGDLS, CDR2 YYNGEE. The CDR3 extends over 15 amino acids. The junction had 8 bases not matched to a gene; V was cut back by 4 bases and J by 8 bases. In DNA form, the CDR3 reads TGTGCCAGCAGCTTAGCCGGACTAGCGGGAGACACCCAGTACTTC. Translation gives CASSLAGLAGDTQYF.

V is TRBV5-1 and J is TRBJ2-3; 9 bases line up with TRBD1. Germline trimming cut 2 bases from V and 5 bases from J; bases unmatched to any gene: 3. Germline V gene sequence: CDR1 SGHRS, CDR2 YFSETQ. The CDR3 runs 14 residues. The CDR3 loop reads CASSLQGALDTQYF. The CDR3 coding sequence is TGCGCCAGCAGCTTACAGGGGGCTTTAGATACGCAGTATTTT.

This clonotype came up many times. The J gene is TRBJ2-3, the V gene TRBV6-1; the match to TRBD2 covers 12 bases. V was pared by 5 bases and J by 4 bases, with 10 bases of the junction left unmatched. The germline V gene has CDR1 MNHNS and CDR2 SASEGT. The CDR3 runs to 17 residues. CDR3 DNA sequence: TGTGCCAGCAGTTACGGGCGACTAGCGGGAGCCTCAGATACGCAGTATTTT. Its protein product is CASSYGRLAGASDTQYF.

The rearrangement links TRBV11-2 to TRBJ2-5; D not certain. The V end lost 5 bases, the J end lost 5 bases, and 6 bases lay between the germline ends. The length of the CDR3 is 11 residues. CDR1 and CDR2 from the germline V gene are SGHAT and FQNNGV. CDR3 nucleotides: TGTGCCAGCAGCACGATGGAGACCCAGTACTTC. Encoded protein: CASSTMETQYF.

The CDR3 DNA follows: TGTGCCAGCAGTCCCTGGACAGGAAACAATGAGCAGTTCTTC. This translates into CASSPWTGNNEQFF. This sequence joins TRBV6-1 and TRBJ2-1, with TRBD1 matching over 7 bases. Germline loops: CDR1 MNHNS, CDR2 SASEGT. The CDR3 spans 14 residues. Unmatched junction bases numbered 6, after V lost 5 bases and J lost 5 bases.

This clonotype has at least ten counts. V usage is TRBV24-1 and J usage is TRBJ2-5; weak D call: TRBD1 (6 bases). V was clipped by 6 bases and J by 5 bases, with 9 bases between them. The CDR3 runs to 12 residues. CDR1 and CDR2 (germline): KGHDR, SFDVKD. The CDR3 DNA is TGTGCCACCAGTCAGGGGTGGGAGACCCAGTACTTC. Translation: CATSQGWETQYF.

This clonotype was seen ten or more times. In nucleotides, the CDR3 is TGTGCCAGCTCACCAACAGGGGGCTGGGAGACCCAGTACTTC. The encoded protein is CASSPTGGWETQYF. The chain is built from TRBV18 and TRBJ2-5; TRBD1 matches 9 bases. The CDR3 is made up of 14 amino acids. CDR1 and CDR2 (germline): KGHSH, LQKENI. J gave up 5 bases and V 2 bases, and 3 bases lay outside the gene matches.

This clonotype was seen at least ten times. The chain employs TRBV25-1 and TRBJ2-2; no firm D call. V was clipped by 3 bases and J by 1 base, with 6 bases between them. The V gene's germline CDR1 is MGHDK and CDR2 SYGVNS. The CDR3 totals 14 residues. The CDR3 loop is CASSDRVNTGELFF. CDR3 nucleotides: TGTGCCAGCAGTGACCGGGTGAACACCGGGGAGCTGTTTTTT. The entire variable domain, with the rest obtained from reference TRBV25-1 and TRBJ2-2, is as follows: EADIYQTPRYLVIGTGKKITLECSQTMGHDKMYWYQQDPGMELHLIHYSYGVNSTEKGDLSSESTVSRIRTEHFPLTLESARPSHTSQYLCASSDRVNTGELFFGEGSRLTVL.

This clonotype was recorded a few times. The V gene is TRBV4-1, the J gene TRBJ1-6; D is uncertain. V was cut by 3 bases and J by 2 bases, with 5 bases left in between. Looked up from germline, CDR1 is MGHRA and CDR2 is YSYEKL. This CDR3 has 14 residues. CDR3 sequence: CASSQGAYNSPLHF. The CDR3 nucleotides read TGCGCCAGCAGCCAGGGAGCCTATAATTCACCCCTCCACTTT.

This clonotype was recorded many times. V gene TRBV7-8 combines with J gene TRBJ1-2; 11 bases map to TRBD1. The CDR3 loop spans 16 amino acids. Per germline, CDR1 SGHVS and CDR2 FQNEAQ. Trimming at V came to 1 base and at J to 4 bases, leaving 5 bases not matched to a gene. The CDR3 nucleotides are TGTGCCAGCAGCTTAGGGGACAGGGGGAATGGCTATGGCTACACCTTC. Protein sequence: CASSLGDRGNGYGYTF. The full variable domain, completed using reference TRBV7-8 and TRBJ1-2, is GAGVSQSPRYKVAKRGQDVALRCDPISGHVSLFWYQQALGQGPEFLTYFQNEAQLDKSGLPSDRFFAERPEGSVSTLKIQRTQQEDSAVYLCASSLGDRGNGYGYTFGSGTRLTVV.

For the CDR3, the DNA is TGTGCCAGCAGTTACTCGGCTAGCGGGCATAATTCCTACGAGCAGTACTTC. As protein: CASSYSASGHNSYEQYF. The chain has TRBV6-2 or TRBV6-3 and TRBJ2-7, with 8 bases that match TRBD2. V lost 0 bases and J lost 1; bases outside the gene matches: 8. Germline values: CDR1 MNHEY, CDR2 SVGEGT. This CDR3 region has 17 residues.

This clonotype was recorded many times. This rearrangement joins TRBV28 to TRBJ1-6, with D possibly TRBD1 on 5 matching bases. Germline V gene data show CDR1 as MDHEN and CDR2 as SYDVKM. The CDR3 contains 14 residues. Trimming cost V 4 bases and J 10 bases, with 14 bases left between them. In DNA, the CDR3 is TGTGCCAGCAGTTATGCAGCCCGGGGCTCACCCCTCCACTTT. This translates into CASSYAARGSPLHF.

The V gene is TRBV30, the J gene TRBJ1-3; D not certain. Trimming cost V 2 bases and J 0 bases, with 11 bases left between them. The CDR3 totals 15 residues. Germline lookup yields CDR1 GTSNPN and CDR2 SVGIG (reference sequence). CDR3 amino acids: CAWSYLGSSGNTIYF. CDR3 sequence (DNA): TGTGCCTGGAGTTACTTGGGCAGCTCTGGAAACACCATATATTTT.

This clonotype was recorded at least ten times. CDR3 amino acids: CASSPPPPGQGYGYTF. DNA for the CDR3: TGTGCCAGCAGTCCCCCCCCCCCGGGACAGGGATATGGCTACACCTTC. V usage is TRBV28 and J usage is TRBJ1-2; 9 positions agree with TRBD1. The CDR3 has 16 residues. J lost 5 bases, V lost 5 bases, and 12 bases had no gene match. Germline CDR1 is MDHEN and CDR2 is SYDVKM.

This clonotype has more than one count but fewer than ten. The chain joins TRBV19 to TRBJ1-6; D might be TRBD1 (5 bases). V was pared by 4 bases and J by 6 bases, with 13 bases between. The V gene's germline CDR1 is LNHDA and CDR2 SQIVND (reference sequence). The CDR3 totals 15 residues. CDR3 bases: TGTGCCAGTAGTAGTATCGGGGACGGTAATTCACCCCTCCACTTT. This codes for CASSSIGDGNSPLHF.

This clonotype came up a few times. The chain is built from TRBV30 and TRBJ2-7; 9 nucleotides match TRBD2. Losses at the gene ends were 1 base for V and 3 bases for J; bases not matched to a gene: 4. The CDR3 contains 14 residues. Germline V CDR1 and CDR2: GTSNPN, SVGIG (reference sequence). The CDR3 reads CAWSGIAGVYEQYF. CDR3 bases: TGTGCCTGGAGTGGAATAGCGGGAGTCTACGAGCAGTACTTC.

The rearrangement joins TRBV6-1 to TRBJ1-1, with D possibly being TRBD1 (6 bases). The CDR3 is made up of 13 amino acids. Germline V gene sequence: CDR1 MNHNS, CDR2 SASEGT. Trimming removed 6 bases from V and 6 bases from J, with 14 bases in between. The CDR3 region is CASRRDIWSEAFF. The CDR3 nucleotides are TGTGCCAGCAGACGGGACATTTGGTCTGAAGCTTTCTTT.

This clonotype showed up just a few times. DNA of the CDR3: TGCGCCAGCAGCCTGGGACACCCCACAGATACGCAGTATTTT. Amino acid sequence: CASSLGHPTDTQYF. The rearrangement joins TRBV5-1 to TRBJ2-3; D is perhaps TRBD1 (6 bases). Germline values: CDR1 SGHRS, CDR2 YFSETQ. V lost 4 bases to trimming and J lost 2 bases, with 11 bases between them. The CDR3 length is 14 residues.

In its sample, this clonotype was seen many times. The chain has TRBV30 and TRBJ1-1; D possibly corresponds to TRBD1 (5 bases). V was shortened by 2 bases and J by 5 bases, with 12 bases between the two germline ends. This CDR3 is 13 amino acids long. Germline CDR1 GTSNPN, CDR2 SVGIG (reference sequence). CDR3 loop: CAWSWDPMTEAFF. In DNA, the CDR3 is TGTGCCTGGAGTTGGGACCCGATGACTGAAGCTTTCTTT.

This sequence joins TRBV11-2 and TRBJ2-5, with D tentatively TRBD1 (6 bases). CDR3 length: 16 amino acids. Germline V lookup: CDR1 SGHAT, CDR2 FQNNGV. The V and J ends lost 5 bases and 4 bases respectively, with 20 bases between them. Here the CDR3 reads CASSNIVALGAETQYF. In nucleotides, the CDR3 is TGTGCCAGCAGCAATATTGTCGCCCTGGGGGCAGAGACCCAGTACTTC.

The rearrangement joins TRBV20-1 to TRBJ2-3; 14 bases are a match to TRBD2. The trim removed 6 bases at V and 5 bases at J, leaving 10 bases unmatched. Germline V gene lookup returns CDR1 DFQATT and CDR2 SNEGSKA (reference sequence). The CDR3 loop spans 16 amino acids. The CDR3 DNA reads TGCAGTGCAGGGACTAGCGGGAGACCGAGGCGAGATACGCAGTATTTT. It translates to CSAGTSGRPRRDTQYF.

In the case of this clonotype: A much larger clonotype is one base distant, so this may be a read error. The gene calls are TRBV12-3 or TRBV12-4 and TRBJ2-1; D is possibly TRBD2 (5 bases). CDR3 size: 14 residues. The CDR3 here is CASSQRNSFNEQFF. The CDR3 DNA reads TGTGCCAGCTCCCAGCGGAACTCCTTCAATGAGCAGTTCTTC.

The rearrangement links TRBV19 to TRBJ1-5, with 7 bases aligning to TRBD1. The CDR3 length is 15 residues. Germline-derived CDR1 and CDR2 are LNHDA and SQIVND (reference sequence). The ends lost 7 bases at V and 1 base at J; junction bases unmatched: 7. CDR3 bases: TGTGCCAGTAATAGAGGGGGCGGGAGCAATCAGCCCCAGCATTTT. The encoded protein is CASNRGGGSNQPQHF.

This clonotype was detected ten times or more. The gene calls are TRBV2 and TRBJ2-7; 8 nucleotides line up with TRBD2. V lost 3 bases and J lost 7; bases outside the gene matches: 5. The length of the CDR3 is 13 residues. Germline V gives CDR1 SNHLY, CDR2 FYNNEI. The CDR3 nucleotides are TGTGCCAGCAGTGAGACTAGCGCCCATGAGCAGTACTTC. It codes for CASSETSAHEQYF.

This clonotype was counted at least ten times. The CDR3 sequence: CASRAETSGIPDYNEQFF. The CDR3 DNA reads TGTGCCAGTAGAGCGGAGACTAGCGGGATCCCGGACTACAATGAGCAGTTCTTC. This rearrangement joins TRBV19 to TRBJ2-1; the match to TRBD2 covers 11 bases. Looked up from germline, CDR1 is LNHDA and CDR2 is SQIVND (reference sequence). V gave up 6 bases and J gave up 3 bases; unmatched junction bases: 13. This CDR3 spans 18 amino acids.

The chain employs TRBV28 and TRBJ2-3, with 8 nucleotides matching TRBD2. Germline values: CDR1 MDHEN, CDR2 SYDVKM. V was clipped by 6 bases and J by 3 bases; unmatched bases: 8. This CDR3 spans 15 amino acids. CDR3 residues: CASSSAGAGTDTQYF. The CDR3 DNA reads as TGTGCCAGCAGCTCAGCGGGGGCTGGAACAGATACGCAGTATTTT.